This passage covers 9 T cell receptor beta chains from one sample sequenced in a study of blood T cell repertoires in COVID-19. Generated by immunoSEQ multiplex PCR, the TCRdb table keeps only in-frame clones and is missing some. The table lists a few hundred thousand clones, over 75% of them singletons, with about 12% in the top ten. The sample comprised peripheral blood. These TCRs come from a woman aged 55-69 years with acute or convalescent COVID-19.

V gene TRBV27 combines with J gene TRBJ1-1, with 7 bases that match TRBD1. V lost 6 bases and J lost 1; bases outside the gene matches: 5. The CDR3 spans 14 residues. Germline loops: CDR1 MNHEY, CDR2 SMNVEV (reference sequence). DNA for the CDR3: TGTGCCAGCAGACCACAGGGGTCGAACACTGAAGCTTTCTTT. It specifies CASRPQGSNTEAFF.

V gene TRBV28 combines with J gene TRBJ1-3; TRBD1 matches 7 bases. From germline, CDR1 is MDHEN and CDR2 SYDVKM. Germline trimming cut 6 bases from V and 0 bases from J; bases unmatched to any gene: 5. The CDR3 is 15 amino acids. CDR3 loop: CASSPGQPSGNTIYF. CDR3 sequence (DNA): TGTGCCAGCAGCCCGGGACAGCCCTCTGGAAACACCATATATTTT. Full variable domain (rest looked up from reference TRBV28 and TRBJ1-3): DVKVTQSSRYLVKRTGEKVFLECVQDMDHENMFWYRQDPGLGLRLIYFSYDVKMKEKGDIPEGYSVSREKKERFSLILESASTNQTSMYLCASSPGQPSGNTIYFGEGSWLTVV.

This clone was recorded many times. The rearrangement uses TRBV7-2 and TRBJ2-1, with a weak D call TRBD1 (5 bases). CDR3 length: 15 residues. Germline assignment: CDR1 SGHTA and CDR2 FQGNSA. Deletions cut 1 base from V and 4 bases from J, with 11 bases between. CDR3 in amino acids: CASSLEGRNYNEQFF. The CDR3 DNA reads TGTGCCAGCAGCTTAGAGGGGCGGAATTACAATGAGCAGTTCTTC.

The count of this clone is one. The chain joins TRBV6-4 to TRBJ1-4, with D unresolved. The V end lost 6 bases, the J end lost 6 bases, and 11 bases lay between the germline ends. The CDR3 covers 13 residues. Germline CDR1 reads MRHNA; CDR2 reads SNTAGT. The CDR3 sequence is CASRNGEDEKLFF. CDR3 in DNA: TGTGCCAGCAGAAACGGCGAGGATGAAAAACTGTTTTTT.

The rearrangement uses TRBV28 and TRBJ1-4; 7 nucleotides align to TRBD1. Trimming at V came to 3 bases and at J to 0 bases, leaving 1 base not matched to a gene. CDR1 and CDR2 (germline): MDHEN, SYDVKM. The CDR3 spans 15 residues. CDR3 DNA: TGTGCCAGCAGTTTGCAGGGGGCAACTAATGAAAAACTGTTTTTT. Translating gives CASSLQGATNEKLFF.

CDR3 coding DNA: TGTGCCAGCAGCAAAGACTCCCCTTGGAACACCGGGGAGCTGTTTTTT. It specifies CASSKDSPWNTGELFF. The chain joins TRBV7-2 to TRBJ2-2; D not resolved. The CDR3 loop spans 16 amino acids. With 5 bases removed from V and 1 base from J, the gap between germline ends came to 14 bases. The germline V gene has CDR1 SGHTA and CDR2 FQGNSA.

This clone was recorded a few times. CDR3 protein: CASRTTYRGLGTEAFF. The CDR3 bases are TGTGCCAGCAGAACAACCTACAGGGGGCTAGGGACTGAAGCTTTCTTT. V and J are TRBV3-1 (or the pseudogene TRBV3-2) and TRBJ1-1; 9 nucleotides match TRBD1. Germline CDR1 reads LGHDT; CDR2 reads YNNKEL (reference sequence). This CDR3 has 16 amino acids. The V segment lost 6 bases and the J segment 5 bases; nucleotides outside the gene matches: 13.

Only one count was recorded for this clone. The J gene is TRBJ1-5, the V gene TRBV19, with 7 bases lining up with TRBD1. The J segment lost 3 bases and the V segment lost 7 bases, leaving 9 bases of the junction unmatched. Germline V gene lookup returns CDR1 LNHDA and CDR2 SQIVND (reference sequence). There are 15 residues in the CDR3. The CDR3 nucleotides are TGTGCCAGTAAACCAAAGACAGGGACCAATCAGCCCCAGCATTTT. It yields the protein CASKPKTGTNQPQHF.

This clone was counted a few times. This sequence joins TRBV28 and TRBJ1-5; 7 nucleotides match TRBD1. CDR3 length: 17 amino acids. The V gene's germline CDR1 is MDHEN and CDR2 SYDVKM. The V gene end was trimmed by 2 bases and the J gene end by 0 bases; junction bases not matched to a gene: 7. CDR3 DNA: TGTGCCAGCAGTTTACGTAGGGGGCTGATTAGCAATCAGCCCCAGCATTTT. Translating gives CASSLRRGLISNQPQHF.